Shown below are 27 T cell receptor beta chains from a single sample sequenced in a study of blood T cell repertoires in COVID-19. Generated by immunoSEQ multiplex PCR, the TCRdb table keeps only in-frame clones and is missing some. The table includes under 300,000 clones, approximately 86% detected once. What was sequenced was PBMCs or T cells enriched from blood (not recorded which). The receptors stem from a woman in her thirties or forties with acute COVID-19.

The CDR3 sequence is CASSKDRGSTDTQYF. The CDR3 region has the DNA TGTGCCAGCAGCAAAGACAGGGGTAGCACAGATACGCAGTATTTT. The chain carries TRBV7-3 and TRBJ2-3, with 8 nucleotides matching TRBD1. The CDR3 sequence is 15 residues long. The germline V gene encodes CDR1 SGHTA and CDR2 FQGTGA. Germline trimming cut 5 bases from V and 0 bases from J; bases unmatched to any gene: 4. Complete variable domain (other parts from reference TRBV7-3 and TRBJ2-3): GAGVSQTPSNKVTEKGKYVELRCDPISGHTALYWYRQSLGQGPEFLIYFQGTGAADDSGLPNDRFFAVRPEGSVSTLKIQRTERGDSAVYLCASSKDRGSTDTQYFGPGTRLTVL.

A word on this clone: One end of the junction fails to match germline, which may point to a read error. The genes are TRBV7-7 and TRBJ2-1; 7 bases fit TRBD2. Germline CDR1 is SSHAT and CDR2 is FNYEAQ (reference sequence). This CDR3 has 20 amino acids. The CDR3 region is CASSFPRPRGRVAGFNEQFF. The CDR3 nucleotides are TGTGCTAGCAGCTTTCCCCGGCCCAGAGGTCGGGTAGCGGGCTTCAATGAGCAGTTCTTC.

The chain couples TRBV18 to TRBJ1-2, with TRBD1 matching over 7 bases. V lost 0 bases and J lost 4; bases outside the gene matches: 2. Germline V gene sequence: CDR1 KGHSH, CDR2 LQKENI. The length of the CDR3 is 14 residues. The CDR3 here is CASSPPDRVYGYTF. CDR3 nucleotides: TGTGCCAGCTCACCACCCGACAGGGTCTATGGCTACACCTTC.

The V and J genes are TRBV15 and TRBJ1-4; D is possibly TRBD1 (6 bases). The CDR3 loop spans 13 amino acids. The germline V gene has CDR1 LNHNV and CDR2 YYDKDF (reference sequence). The V and J ends lost 2 bases and 6 bases respectively, with 7 bases between them. The CDR3 DNA reads as TGTGCCACCAGCAGATCAGGGGATGAAAAACTGTTTTTT. It specifies CATSRSGDEKLFF.

The rearrangement joins TRBV19 to TRBJ2-4; 7 bases are a match to TRBD1. Germline V lookup: CDR1 LNHDA, CDR2 SQIVND (reference sequence). The J segment lost 5 bases and the V segment lost 6 bases, leaving 4 bases of the junction unmatched. There are 13 residues in the CDR3. The chain's CDR3 is CASRTGAQNIQYF. The CDR3 nucleotides read TGTGCCAGTAGAACAGGGGCCCAAAACATTCAGTACTTC.

The rearrangement joins TRBV5-5 to TRBJ2-3, with 11 bases fitting TRBD2. CDR1 is SGHKS, CDR2 YYEKEE, per germline (reference sequence). Trimming took 7 bases from V and 2 from J; bases not matched to a gene: 6. This CDR3 has 15 residues. The CDR3 region is CASLQTSGITDTQYF. For the CDR3, the DNA is TGTGCCAGCTTACAGACTAGCGGGATCACAGATACGCAGTATTTT.

The V call is TRBV10-3, the J call TRBJ2-4; D is undetermined. V shed 3 bases and J shed 6 bases, with 3 bases lying between them. From germline, CDR1 is ENHRY and CDR2 SYGVKD. The CDR3 is made up of 11 amino acids. CDR3 region: CAISDGNIQYF. The CDR3 bases are TGTGCCATCAGTGACGGAAACATTCAGTACTTC.

This chain links TRBV21-1 with TRBJ2-7; the table names TRBD1, a call not compared with the DNA. TRBV21-1 corresponds to a pseudogene. This CDR3 has 14 amino acids. The CDR3 nucleotides read TGTGCCAGCAGCAAACGACAAGGGGTCTACGAGCAGTACTTC. Residues: CASSKRQGVYEQYF.

The chain combines TRBV19 with TRBJ1-5; D is perhaps TRBD1 (5 bases). Germline V CDR1 and CDR2: LNHDA, SQIVND (reference sequence). The CDR3 spans 15 residues. The ends were cut back, 8 bases at V and 9 bases at J, with 23 bases in the middle. CDR3 sequence: CASPKGPRAHRPQHF. The CDR3 DNA follows: TGTGCCAGTCCCAAAGGGCCCAGGGCACATAGGCCCCAGCATTTT.

Points on this clone: Other DNA sequences within the sample encode an identical CDR3. This chain uses TRBV19 with TRBJ2-3; unclear D gene. V was shortened by 6 bases and J by 1 base, with 5 bases between the two germline ends. The CDR3 length is 12 residues. Germline V gene sequence: CDR1 LNHDA, CDR2 SQIVND (reference sequence). DNA for the CDR3: TGTGCCAGTAGCCCAGGCACAGATACGCAGTATTTT. Translation gives CASSPGTDTQYF.

The V call is TRBV5-1, the J call TRBJ1-1; possibly TRBD1 for D (5 bases). Germline CDR1 SGHRS, CDR2 YFSETQ. The V gene lost 4 bases and the J gene lost 0 bases, with 13 bases spanning the gap. The CDR3 has 15 residues. The CDR3 DNA reads TGCGCCAGCAGCCCCTCGGGGGGATTGAACACTGAAGCTTTCTTT. Translation: CASSPSGGLNTEAFF. The complete variable domain, with remaining parts taken from reference TRBV5-1 and TRBJ1-1, reads KAGVTQTPRYLIKTRGQQVTLSCSPISGHRSVSWYQQTPGQGLQFLFEYFSETQRNKGNFPGRFSGRQFSNSRSEMNVSTLELGDSALYLCASSPSGGLNTEAFFGQGTRLTVV.

The gene calls are TRBV28 and TRBJ1-4; 7 bases map to TRBD1. CDR3 size: 14 residues. The germline CDR1 and CDR2 sequences are MDHEN and SYDVKM. V gave up 5 bases and J gave up 8 bases; unmatched junction bases: 8. This CDR3 reads CASSRDREEEKLFF. The DNA for the CDR3 is TGTGCCAGCAGTCGCGACAGGGAGGAGGAAAAACTGTTTTTT.

V is TRBV2 and J is TRBJ2-1; TRBD2 aligns across 9 bases. V was clipped by 7 bases and J by 6 bases; unmatched bases: 10. CDR1 is SNHLY, CDR2 FYNNEI, per germline. The CDR3 has 15 amino acids. In DNA form, the CDR3 reads TGTGCCAGCACGTTCGAGGGACTAGCCTCCAATGAGCAGTTCTTC. Translating gives CASTFEGLASNEQFF.

J is TRBJ1-3 and V is TRBV18, with 10 bases identical to TRBD1. This CDR3 is 16 amino acids long. V lost 2 bases, J lost 1 base, and 2 bases stayed unmatched. The germline gives CDR1 KGHSH, CDR2 LQKENI. The CDR3 loop is CASSPGTGVSGNTIYF. The CDR3 region has the DNA TGTGCCAGCTCACCAGGGACAGGGGTATCTGGAAACACCATATATTTT.

The table lists this clone with a count of one. This rearrangement joins TRBV7-6 to TRBJ2-7, with 15 bases fitting TRBD2. The CDR3 is 19 residues long. Germline V gene data show CDR1 as SGHVS and CDR2 as FNYEAQ. The V and J ends lost 5 bases and 3 bases, in that order; junction bases with no gene match: 14. CDR3 nucleotides: TGTGCCAGCAGCCCCGGACTAGCGGGAGGGAACCTCCTAATCTACGAGCAGTACTTC. It encodes CASSPGLAGGNLLIYEQYF.

This chain connects TRBV19 to TRBJ2-3, with TRBD1 as a possible D gene (5 bases). With 3 bases removed from V and 2 bases from J, the gap between germline ends came to 15 bases. The germline V gene has CDR1 LNHDA and CDR2 SQIVND (reference sequence). The CDR3 totals 16 residues. The CDR3 here is CASSIFGDSNTDTQYF. In DNA form, the CDR3 reads TGTGCCAGTAGTATTTTCGGCGACAGCAACACAGATACGCAGTATTTT.

V gene TRBV9 combines with J gene TRBJ2-1; weak D call: TRBD1 (6 bases). The germline V gene encodes CDR1 SGDLS and CDR2 YYNGEE. CDR3 length equals 15 residues. Trimming stripped 0 bases from V and 5 bases from J, with 12 bases between. The CDR3 protein is CASSVGAGVNNEQFF. The CDR3 nucleotides are TGTGCCAGCAGCGTAGGGGCAGGGGTCAACAATGAGCAGTTCTTC.

Concerning this clone itself: The same CDR3 arises from other DNA sequences in this sample as well. The chain couples TRBV15 to TRBJ2-3; D gene uncertain. The CDR3 has 15 residues. Trimming shortened V by 0 bases and J by 0 bases, and 7 bases separated the two germline ends. CDR1 LNHNV and CDR2 YYDKDF come from the germline V gene (reference sequence). CDR3 coding DNA: TGTGCCACCAGCAGAGATTTGGCTAGCACAGATACGCAGTATTTT. Protein product: CATSRDLASTDTQYF.

The V gene is TRBV15, the J gene TRBJ2-3, with TRBD2 matching over 11 bases. The CDR3 has 17 residues. Per germline, CDR1 LNHNV and CDR2 YYDKDF (reference sequence). V lost 0 bases to trimming and J lost 4 bases; unmatched junction nucleotides: 6. CDR3 bases: TGTGCCACCAGCAGAGATTATACTAGCGGGAGCCCAGATACGCAGTATTTT. This codes for CATSRDYTSGSPDTQYF.

The genes are TRBV21-1 and TRBJ1-2. TRBV21-1 is a recognized pseudogene. CDR3 length: 14 amino acids. The CDR3 region has the DNA TGTGCCAGCAGCAAGATGAGGATTTACTATGGCTACACCTTC. It specifies CASSKMRIYYGYTF.

The chain employs TRBV6-5 and TRBJ1-6; 11 bases are a match to TRBD1. V was pared by 7 bases and J by 9 bases, with 5 bases of the junction left unmatched. CDR3 length equals 14 residues. Germline V gene sequence: CDR1 MNHEY, CDR2 SVGAGI. CDR3 DNA: TGTGCCAGCATTTCCGGGACAGGGGGTTCACCCCTCCACTTT. This encodes CASISGTGGSPLHF.

The CDR3 DNA reads as TGTGCCAGCAGTTCCGACATAGGGGGGGGGCAACTGTTTTTT. Protein: CASSSDIGGGQLFF. The rearrangement uses TRBV6-5 and TRBJ1-4, with D perhaps matching TRBD1 (6 bases). The length of the CDR3 is 14 residues. V lost 4 bases and J 12 bases, leaving 18 bases between the germline ends. Germline CDR1 reads MNHEY; CDR2 reads SVGAGI.

This sequence joins TRBV25-1 and TRBJ2-5, with D perhaps TRBD1 (5 bases). The V end was cut by 2 bases, the J end by 5 bases, with 15 bases between. CDR1 and CDR2 (germline): MGHDK, SYGVNS. This CDR3 is 15 amino acids long. The CDR3 loop reads CASSERGLLGETQYF. The DNA for the CDR3 is TGTGCCAGCAGTGAAAGGGGCCTTCTGGGCGAGACCCAGTACTTC.

The sample holds many counts of this clone. This chain connects TRBV4-1 to TRBJ2-7, with TRBD2 matching 8 bases. Germline lookup yields CDR1 MGHRA and CDR2 YSYEKL. The CDR3 consists of 17 residues. The trim removed 5 bases at V and 4 bases at J, leaving 16 bases unmatched. As DNA, the CDR3 is TGCGCCAGCAGCTCGTTGGATATGGGGCTAGCGGGTTACGAGCAGTACTTC. Protein: CASSSLDMGLAGYEQYF.

This clone was counted a few times. The chain recombines TRBV24-1 with TRBJ1-1; TRBD1 aligns across 7 bases. CDR3 size: 16 residues. The V gene end was trimmed by 3 bases and the J gene end by 1 base; junction bases not matched to a gene: 7. Germline lookup yields CDR1 KGHDR and CDR2 SFDVKD. The CDR3 region is CATSDDTGDGNTEAFF. DNA of the CDR3: TGTGCCACCAGTGATGACACAGGGGATGGGAACACTGAAGCTTTCTTT.

This CDR3 is CASSQDSTSGTYNEQFF. The DNA for the CDR3 is TGCGCCAGCAGCCAAGATTCGACTAGCGGGACGTACAATGAGCAGTTCTTC. J is TRBJ2-1 and V is TRBV4-1; TRBD2 agrees at 11 bases. The J segment lost 4 bases and the V segment lost 0 bases, leaving 5 bases of the junction unmatched. Germline V gene sequence: CDR1 MGHRA, CDR2 YSYEKL. The CDR3 consists of 17 residues.

The chain combines TRBV12-3 or TRBV12-4 with TRBJ1-3; D is undetermined. V gave up 3 bases and J gave up 3 bases, with 3 bases separating them. The CDR3 is made up of 12 amino acids. CDR3: CASSLYGNTIYF. The CDR3 DNA reads TGTGCCAGCAGTTTGTATGGAAACACCATATATTTT.